Listed below are T cell receptor beta chains from one sample, sequenced in a study of vaccination and CD4 T cells after COVID-19. TCRdb passed the PCR reads through MiXCR, listing each CDR3 protein once. The profile shows approximately 12,000 distinct CDR3 sequences, around 60% of them singletons. These TCRs are of unknown antigen specificity. Sequences were obtained from CD4+ T cells from blood, cultured in vitro. All receptors come from a human donor who had recovered from COVID-19. Each CDR3 is given with its conserved first and last residue. Not every row has a clone size; where given, it reads once, few, many or a size class.

CDR3aa: CASSGAGLRSNQPQHF; v_gene: TRBV6-2/TRBV6-3; j_gene: TRBJ1-5; abundance: -
CDR3aa: CASSSWSLRGEKLFF; v_gene: TRBV7-9; j_gene: TRBJ1-4; abundance: -
CDR3aa: CASRATGVRQPQHF; v_gene: TRBV6-2/TRBV6-3; j_gene: TRBJ1-5; abundance: -
CDR3aa: CASSLGRAPGTDTQYF; v_gene: TRBV7-3; j_gene: TRBJ2-3; abundance: few
CDR3aa: CSVRAGTETQYF; v_gene: TRBV29-1; j_gene: TRBJ2-5; abundance: -
CDR3aa: CSARAQGRNQPQHF; v_gene: TRBV20-1; j_gene: TRBJ1-5; abundance: once
CDR3aa: CASSLGQRSSYEQYF; v_gene: TRBV7-2; j_gene: TRBJ2-7; abundance: -
CDR3aa: CASSLLAGRVSYEQYF; v_gene: TRBV7-2; j_gene: TRBJ2-7; abundance: few
CDR3aa: CASSLTRDTDTQYF; v_gene: TRBV7-3; j_gene: TRBJ2-3; abundance: -
CDR3aa: CASSPESSGTDTQYF; v_gene: TRBV18; j_gene: TRBJ2-3; abundance: -
CDR3aa: CASSLRTSGTYEQYF; v_gene: TRBV7-2; j_gene: TRBJ2-7; abundance: few
CDR3aa: CASSSRTSAPYEQYF; v_gene: TRBV11-3; j_gene: TRBJ2-7; abundance: -
CDR3aa: CASSFRGYYGYTF; v_gene: TRBV12-3/TRBV12-4; j_gene: TRBJ1-2; abundance: -
CDR3aa: CARRRTDDQPQHF; v_gene: TRBV5-3; j_gene: TRBJ1-5; abundance: few
CDR3aa: CASSLLNYGYTF; v_gene: TRBV5-6; j_gene: TRBJ1-2; abundance: -
CDR3aa: CSVLKEGADGYTF; v_gene: TRBV20-1; j_gene: TRBJ1-2; abundance: few
CDR3aa: CSASWGAYGYTF; v_gene: TRBV20-1; j_gene: TRBJ1-2; abundance: -
CDR3aa: CASSIGQQNSPLHF; v_gene: TRBV19; j_gene: TRBJ1-6; abundance: -
CDR3aa: CASRSRGTGELFF; v_gene: TRBV2; j_gene: TRBJ2-2; abundance: -
CDR3aa: CASSPIGGSANSPLHF; v_gene: TRBV7-3; j_gene: TRBJ1-6; abundance: -
CDR3aa: CASSTSSGGALNTEAFF; v_gene: TRBV6-1; j_gene: TRBJ1-1; abundance: few
CDR3aa: CASSESGDGYGYTF; v_gene: TRBV25-1; j_gene: TRBJ1-2; abundance: -
CDR3aa: CASSRQGVYYGYTF; v_gene: TRBV7-9; j_gene: TRBJ1-2; abundance: -
CDR3aa: CASCQGINTEAFF; v_gene: TRBV6-1; j_gene: TRBJ1-1; abundance: -
CDR3aa: CASSFSAGEYNEQFF; v_gene: TRBV7-2; j_gene: TRBJ2-1; abundance: -
CDR3aa: CASRAGLSGTEAFF; v_gene: TRBV6-1; j_gene: TRBJ1-1; abundance: -
CDR3aa: CSAFRDREAFF; v_gene: TRBV20-1; j_gene: TRBJ1-1; abundance: -
CDR3aa: CASSLGGREETQYF; v_gene: TRBV7-2; j_gene: TRBJ2-5; abundance: few
CDR3aa: CASAEQGANTEAFF; v_gene: TRBV12-5; j_gene: TRBJ1-1; abundance: few
CDR3aa: CASSRSGGNTGELFF; v_gene: TRBV11-2; j_gene: TRBJ2-2; abundance: -
CDR3aa: CASSLASSNEQFF; v_gene: TRBV7-2; j_gene: TRBJ2-1; abundance: once
CDR3aa: CAWSVQGPVAFF; v_gene: TRBV30; j_gene: TRBJ1-1; abundance: -
CDR3aa: CASSLGQGRRSPLHF; v_gene: TRBV5-4; j_gene: TRBJ1-6; abundance: -
CDR3aa: CSASAGTSTADTQYF; v_gene: TRBV20-1; j_gene: TRBJ2-3; abundance: -
CDR3aa: CSAPDLDGYTF; v_gene: TRBV20-1; j_gene: TRBJ1-2; abundance: -
CDR3aa: CSASGGYSNQPQHF; v_gene: TRBV20-1; j_gene: TRBJ1-5; abundance: few
CDR3aa: CAGQGRGSDGYTF; v_gene: TRBV21-1; j_gene: TRBJ1-2; abundance: -
CDR3aa: CASSYSATENYGYTF; v_gene: TRBV6-5; j_gene: TRBJ1-2; abundance: -
CDR3aa: CASSPFTDTQYF; v_gene: TRBV11-3; j_gene: TRBJ2-3; abundance: once
CDR3aa: CASSPLSGGGEPQHF; v_gene: TRBV18; j_gene: TRBJ1-5; abundance: -
CDR3aa: CASSKRMRTGPYEQYF; v_gene: TRBV21-1; j_gene: TRBJ2-7; abundance: -
CDR3aa: CASTSGQQPQHF; v_gene: TRBV28; j_gene: TRBJ1-5; abundance: -
CDR3aa: CATSSHGGNEKLFF; v_gene: TRBV15; j_gene: TRBJ1-4; abundance: -
CDR3aa: CASSLSGASNYGYTF; v_gene: TRBV7-2; j_gene: TRBJ1-2; abundance: once
CDR3aa: CASSSQPGQGMTEAFF; v_gene: TRBV7-2; j_gene: TRBJ1-1; abundance: -
CDR3aa: CASSMTVLAYNEQFF; v_gene: TRBV19; j_gene: TRBJ2-1; abundance: -
CDR3aa: CASSPQANYGYTF; v_gene: TRBV7-8; j_gene: TRBJ1-2; abundance: -
CDR3aa: CASSFRGAGQETQYF; v_gene: TRBV11-2; j_gene: TRBJ2-5; abundance: -
CDR3aa: CSAPDGGKPYNEQFF; v_gene: TRBV20-1; j_gene: TRBJ2-1; abundance: -
CDR3aa: CASSSTPLAEAFF; v_gene: TRBV7-3; j_gene: TRBJ1-1; abundance: once
CDR3aa: CASSGEDPGLYGYTF; v_gene: TRBV5-1; j_gene: TRBJ1-2; abundance: -
CDR3aa: CASSLGGAPYEQYF; v_gene: TRBV7-6; j_gene: TRBJ2-7; abundance: -
CDR3aa: CSARSETEAFF; v_gene: TRBV20-1; j_gene: TRBJ1-1; abundance: -
CDR3aa: CSARGGQNIQYF; v_gene: TRBV20-1; j_gene: TRBJ2-4; abundance: -
CDR3aa: CASSYEVGAYNEQFF; v_gene: TRBV6-5; j_gene: TRBJ2-1; abundance: -
CDR3aa: CASSLSRSTNYGYTF; v_gene: TRBV7-2; j_gene: TRBJ1-2; abundance: few